Detailed here is one T cell receptor beta chain. Its antigen remains unidentified. immunoSEQ v3.0 was run at survey level. The method was immunoSEQ multiplex PCR; TCRdb's version includes in-frame clones alone and lacks a portion of them. The sample has approximately 20,000 clones; around 81% are singletons. These data are taken from a study of long-term antiretroviral therapy in people with HIV. Study-wide context: The earliest samples came from an era when ART typically awaited falling CD4 counts.

Participants who had HIV were, without exception, treated in the United States. General study results and limits: Among HIV repertoires, CDR3 length ranges were narrower than those of controls. No data on ART adherence, viral resistance or therapy changes.

Looked up from germline, CDR1 is MNHNS and CDR2 is SASEGT. This CDR3 region has 15 residues. The V gene lost 6 bases and the J gene lost 0 bases, with 14 bases spanning the gap. The sequences come from unsorted PBMCs, collected around 4 years after starting antiretroviral therapy. The V and J genes are TRBV6-1 and TRBJ1-1; D ambiguous. The TCR sequence derives from a man between 18 and 29 years old with HIV. The CDR3 sequence is CASSRMTEMNTEAFF. Here the CDR3 DNA reads TGTGCCAGCAGCCGAATGACGGAGATGAACACTGAAGCTTTCTTT.